Shown below are 28 T cell receptor beta chains from a single sample sequenced in a study of CD8+ T cells in alopecia areata (dated by TCRdb to 2017 to 2018). The sample's time point, from its label and the paper: baseline before oral tofacitinib. The library was built by means of the immunoSEQ multiplex PCR assay. For TCR sequencing, RNA was extracted from every sample and reverse transcribed into cDNA to serve as template. Sourced from immuneACCESS, this table was stored by TCRdb with only in-frame sequences that have V and J called. A share of the clones is absent; for the studies checked, an unresolved V gene accounts for under half, and the remainder has no known explanation. This sample has roughly 200,000 clones in its table, and 63% of those were observed once. More than 1.5% of the sample comes from the top ten. This specimen was CD4+ T cells sorted from blood, taken at week 0. Receptors were obtained from a human donor with alopecia areata.

This clone was recorded a few times. The CDR3 sequence: CATSRDRGKGQPQHF. CDR3 nucleotide sequence: TGTGCCACCAGCAGAGATCGGGGGAAAGGGCAGCCCCAGCATTTT. This rearrangement joins TRBV15 to TRBJ1-5, with a tentative D call TRBD1 (5 bases). This CDR3 is built from 15 residues. Trimming left V 0 bases short and J 7 bases short, with 13 bases between. Germline CDR1 is LNHNV and CDR2 is YYDKDF (reference sequence).

The chain combines TRBV29-1 with TRBJ2-1, with D tentatively TRBD1 (6 bases). The CDR3 totals 13 residues. V gave up 1 base and J gave up 12 bases, with 16 bases separating them. Germline V CDR1 and CDR2: SQVTM, ANQGSEA. CDR3 sequence: CSVEGVGGRGQFF. The CDR3 nucleotides read TGCAGCGTTGAAGGAGTAGGGGGACGTGGGCAGTTCTTC.

The J gene is TRBJ2-3, the V gene TRBV29-1, with D tentatively TRBD2 (5 bases). The germline CDR1 and CDR2 sequences are SQVTM and ANQGSEA. V lost 4 bases to trimming and J lost 6 bases, with 14 bases between them. The CDR3 runs 13 residues. CDR3 in amino acids: CSVARGRMDTQYF. DNA of the CDR3: TGCAGCGTTGCGCGAGGGCGAATGGATACGCAGTATTTT.

The V and J genes are TRBV29-1 and TRBJ2-2, with a weak D call TRBD1 (6 bases). The CDR3 extends over 14 amino acids. V lost 3 bases to trimming and J lost 0 bases, with 8 bases between them. From germline, CDR1 is SQVTM and CDR2 ANQGSEA. The CDR3, as DNA: TGCAGCGTTGACGGGGACACGAACACCGGGGAGCTGTTTTTT. It encodes CSVDGDTNTGELFF.

The chain recombines TRBV5-1 with TRBJ1-2; no clear D gene. The length of the CDR3 is 13 residues. In germline, CDR1 is SGHRS, CDR2 YFSETQ. Trimming took 6 bases from V and 4 from J, leaving 13 bases between them. The CDR3 DNA sequence: TGCGCCAGCACCCTGGACTATCGCTATGGCTACACCTTC. Translation: CASTLDYRYGYTF. The full variable domain, in which reference TRBV5-1 and TRBJ1-2 provide the parts outside the CDR3, is KAGVTQTPRYLIKTRGQQVTLSCSPISGHRSVSWYQQTPGQGLQFLFEYFSETQRNKGNFPGRFSGRQFSNSRSEMNVSTLELGDSALYLCASTLDYRYGYTFGSGTRLTVV.

This clone was detected once. The chain is built from TRBV29-1 and TRBJ2-3, with 10 bases matching TRBD2. V trimming: 2 bases; J trimming: 6 bases; junction bases outside the gene matches: 5. CDR1 is SQVTM, CDR2 ANQGSEA, per germline. The CDR3 covers 14 residues. The DNA for the CDR3 is TGCAGCGTTGAAAGCGGGGGGGTCTCCGATACGCAGTATTTT. Its protein product is CSVESGGVSDTQYF.

This chain links TRBV5-1 with TRBJ2-3, with 9 bases matching TRBD2. Germline V gene sequence: CDR1 SGHRS, CDR2 YFSETQ. This CDR3 has 15 amino acids. V was clipped by 2 bases and J by 6 bases; unmatched bases: 7. The CDR3 spells CASSLAGTSFDTQYF. The DNA for the CDR3 is TGCGCCAGCAGCTTAGCCGGGACTAGCTTCGATACGCAGTATTTT.

V usage is TRBV5-1 and J usage is TRBJ2-7; a possible D gene is TRBD2 (5 bases). The CDR3 is made up of 14 amino acids. The ends were cut back, 0 bases at V and 5 bases at J, with 12 bases in the middle. CDR1 SGHRS and CDR2 YFSETQ come from the germline V gene. CDR3 residues: CASSLGLGADEQYF. Written as DNA, the CDR3 is TGCGCCAGCAGCTTGGGTTTGGGAGCCGACGAGCAGTACTTC.

About this clone itself: The sample contains more than one DNA sequence encoding this CDR3. The chain links TRBV4-3 to TRBJ2-7; 7 nucleotides line up with TRBD1. CDR3 size: 15 residues. Germline values: CDR1 LGHNA, CDR2 YSLEER. Trimming took 3 bases from V and 2 from J; bases not matched to a gene: 7. The CDR3 region is CASSQGPDRTYEQYF. CDR3 sequence (DNA): TGCGCCAGCAGCCAGGGCCCGGACAGGACCTACGAGCAGTACTTC.

V usage is TRBV7-3 and J usage is TRBJ1-1; the D gene is possibly TRBD1 (5 bases). CDR1 is SGHTA, CDR2 FQGTGA, per germline. V lost 5 bases to trimming and J lost 0 bases, with 13 bases between them. This CDR3 spans 15 amino acids. CDR3 bases: TGTGCCAGCAGCCAGGGTAGCGCGATGAACACTGAAGCTTTCTTT. Residues: CASSQGSAMNTEAFF.

This clone was counted a few times. The chain combines TRBV5-1 with TRBJ1-2; D gene ambiguous. V lost 0 bases, J lost 5 bases, and 5 bases lay in between. The germline V gene encodes CDR1 SGHRS and CDR2 YFSETQ. There are 12 residues in the CDR3. CDR3 sequence reads: CASSLGRYGYTF. DNA of the CDR3: TGCGCCAGCAGCTTGGGTCGGTATGGCTACACCTTC.

DNA for the CDR3: TGTGCCACCAGCAGACCGGACGGGGCCTATGGCTACACCTTC. This encodes CATSRPDGAYGYTF. The chain uses TRBV15 and TRBJ1-2; a possible D gene is TRBD1 (5 bases). The CDR3 is 14 amino acids. Trimming left V 2 bases short and J 4 bases short, with 11 bases between. The germline V gene encodes CDR1 LNHNV and CDR2 YYDKDF (reference sequence).

The V call is TRBV5-4, the J call TRBJ2-3; 7 bases map to TRBD1. The CDR3 sequence is 16 residues long. The germline gives CDR1 SGHNT, CDR2 YYREEE (reference sequence). J gave up 2 bases and V 1 base, and 7 bases lay outside the gene matches. CDR3 DNA sequence: TGTGCCAGCAGCTTGCCTTTACAGGGGATCACAGATACGCAGTATTTT. Its translation is CASSLPLQGITDTQYF.

The chain links TRBV5-1 to TRBJ2-3; 7 bases agree with TRBD2. V trimming: 7 bases; J trimming: 0 bases; junction bases outside the gene matches: 8. The V gene's germline CDR1 is SGHRS and CDR2 YFSETQ. This CDR3 is 15 amino acids long. CDR3 sequence: CASRLAVTSTDTQYF. The CDR3 region has the DNA TGCGCCAGCCGCCTAGCGGTTACTAGCACAGATACGCAGTATTTT.

CDR3 nucleotides: TGCAGCGTTGGACCCGGACTAGCGGGGGGTAGTGAGCAGTTCTTC. Its protein is CSVGPGLAGGSEQFF. This chain uses TRBV29-1 with TRBJ2-1; 14 nucleotides match TRBD2. The J segment lost 9 bases and the V segment lost 4 bases, leaving 8 bases of the junction unmatched. CDR1 and CDR2 from the germline V gene are SQVTM and ANQGSEA. This CDR3 comprises 15 residues.

The V gene is TRBV5-1, the J gene TRBJ1-6; unclear D gene. Trimming removed 1 base at V and 7 bases at J, with 9 bases between. The germline gives CDR1 SGHRS, CDR2 YFSETQ. This CDR3 has 14 amino acids. The CDR3: CASSLSGTNSPLHF. The DNA of the CDR3 is TGCGCCAGCAGCTTGTCCGGAACAAATTCACCCCTCCACTTT.

J is TRBJ2-5 and V is TRBV5-1; TRBD2 matches at 9 bases. The germline gives CDR1 SGHRS, CDR2 YFSETQ. Trimming cost V 4 bases and J 5 bases; bases outside gene matches: 15. This CDR3 region has 17 residues. This chain's CDR3 is CASSPQPGKLAGETQYF. The CDR3 nucleotides read TGCGCCAGCAGCCCTCAACCCGGGAAGCTAGCGGGGGAGACCCAGTACTTC.

The chain has TRBV10-3 and TRBJ1-6; D may be TRBD1 (5 bases). CDR1 and CDR2 from the germline V gene are ENHRY and SYGVKD. V lost 8 bases to trimming and J lost 8 bases, with 16 bases between them. The CDR3 runs to 14 residues. CDR3 DNA: TGTGCCATCCGGGGTTTCATGGGGGATTCACCCCTCCACTTT. Its translation: CAIRGFMGDSPLHF.

The chain combines TRBV29-1 with TRBJ1-1; TRBD1 matches 8 bases. This CDR3 spans 13 amino acids. Germline loops: CDR1 SQVTM, CDR2 ANQGSEA. The ends lost 6 bases at V and 4 bases at J; junction bases unmatched: 7. In nucleotides, the CDR3 is TGCAGCGTGCGACAGGGGTCGGGCACTGAAGCTTTCTTT. This gives the protein CSVRQGSGTEAFF.

The V and J genes are TRBV30 and TRBJ1-4, with 7 bases lining up with TRBD1. The germline V gene encodes CDR1 GTSNPN and CDR2 SVGIG (reference sequence). The J segment lost 5 bases and the V segment lost 4 bases, leaving 4 bases of the junction unmatched. The CDR3 totals 13 residues. CDR3 protein: CAWTGRGNEKLFF. The CDR3 bases are TGTGCCTGGACGGGCAGGGGGAATGAAAAACTGTTTTTT.

About this clone itself: An end of the junction differs from the germline gene, which may be a read error. The chain has TRBV25-1 and TRBJ1-2; 8 bases are a match to TRBD1. The CDR3 totals 13 residues. Looked up from germline, CDR1 is MGHDK and CDR2 is SYGVNS. The CDR3 protein is CASSEPDRGRISF. The CDR3 nucleotides are TGTGCCAGCAGTGAACCCGACAGGGGCCGGATTTCCTTC.

The rearrangement links TRBV5-1 to TRBJ2-5; D is undetermined. Germline V gene data show CDR1 as SGHRS and CDR2 as YFSETQ. Trimming took off 0 bases at V and 1 base at J, with 7 bases between the two ends. This CDR3 is built from 14 residues. The CDR3 coding sequence is TGCGCCAGCAGCTTGGGGGTACGCCAAGAGACCCAGTACTTC. Translated, it gives CASSLGVRQETQYF.

The chain carries TRBV5-6 and TRBJ1-2, with D possibly matching TRBD1 (5 bases). V was cut by 0 bases and J by 8 bases, with 23 bases left in between. The CDR3 is made up of 17 amino acids. Germline assignment: CDR1 SGHDT and CDR2 YYEEEE. CDR3 bases: TGTGCCAGCAGCTTGGCGGGCGTTAAGGGGCAGGTCGAAGGCTACACCTTC. Its protein is CASSLAGVKGQVEGYTF.

Comment on this clone: Germline and junction disagree at one end, which may indicate a read error. The rearrangement uses TRBV30 and TRBJ1-2, with D tentatively TRBD1 (5 bases). From germline, CDR1 is GTSNPN and CDR2 SVGIG (reference sequence). The length of the CDR3 is 16 residues. CDR3 in amino acids: CAWRSLGGGTSLYTDF. DNA for the CDR3: TGTGCCTGGAGGTCTCTCGGCGGCGGGACCTCTCTTTATACAGACTTC.

The J gene is TRBJ2-5, the V gene TRBV29-1; 15 nucleotides line up with TRBD2. V lost 3 bases to trimming and J lost 5 bases; unmatched junction nucleotides: 4. The CDR3 runs 15 residues. CDR1 and CDR2 (germline): SQVTM, ANQGSEA. The DNA for the CDR3 is TGCAGCGTTGATTGGACTAGCGGGGGGGCGGAGACCCAGTACTTC. Protein: CSVDWTSGGAETQYF.

The V gene is TRBV29-1, the J gene TRBJ1-2; 9 bases are a match to TRBD1. J was trimmed by 1 base and V by 6 bases; bases with no gene match: 3. The CDR3 is made up of 13 amino acids. Germline V lookup: CDR1 SQVTM, CDR2 ANQGSEA. This CDR3 reads CSVYRGHNYGYTF. CDR3 coding DNA: TGCAGCGTATACAGGGGGCATAACTATGGCTACACCTTC.

As for this clone: This CDR3 is also generated by other DNA sequences in the sample. CDR3 DNA: TGCAGCGTCGAGGGACGGATGAACACTGAAGCTTTCTTT. Translating gives CSVEGRMNTEAFF. The J gene is TRBJ1-1, the V gene TRBV29-1; possible D gene TRBD1, 5 bases. V was cut by 6 bases and J by 0 bases, with 11 bases left in between. The CDR3 has 13 residues. Germline CDR1 and CDR2: SQVTM and ANQGSEA.

CDR3 nucleotides: TGTGCCAGCAGACTAGCGGGCGGGGAGACCCAGTACTTC. Its protein is CASRLAGGETQYF. The chain recombines TRBV25-1 with TRBJ2-5; 9 bases fit TRBD2. The V gene's germline CDR1 is MGHDK and CDR2 SYGVNS. Losses at the gene ends were 6 bases for V and 5 bases for J; bases not matched to a gene: 4. This CDR3 comprises 13 residues.